Below, one T cell receptor beta chain is given with its context. Germline-derived CDR1 and CDR2 are SGHTA and FQGTGA. After removal of 3 bases from V and 2 bases from J, the junction contained 2 bases not matched to a gene. The CDR3 covers 15 residues. Produced via immunoSEQ multiplex PCR; TCRdb's table is partial and in-frame only. The sample records some 240,000 clones, around 90% being singletons. The data are from a study of blood T cell repertoires in COVID-19. Across the whole study: Sample material is recorded as cDNA or gDNA derived from T cells, B-cell-depleted T cells, or PBMCs.

The receptor's source is a woman aged 55 to 70 with COVID-19, enrolled during active disease. Sample: peripheral blood. The chain has TRBV7-3 and TRBJ2-3; 10 bases agree with TRBD1. CDR3 bases: TGTGCCAGCAGCTTGGGACAGGGGTTCACAGATACGCAGTATTTT. Translation: CASSLGQGFTDTQYF.